This T cell receptor (beta chain) was observed in a study of T cell clonality in common variable immunodeficiency. Here immunoSEQ multiplex PCR was the method, and the copy in TCRdb shows in-frame clones only, minus some. There are roughly 25,000 clones in the sample, none observed a single time. This clone was seen at least ten times. Antigen unknown. Read data end 3 residues before the CDR3 end; the end is taken from the germline J gene. CDR1 and CDR2 from the germline V gene are LNHDA and SQIVND (reference sequence). The V segment lost 3 bases and the J segment 7 bases; nucleotides outside the gene matches: 5. The CDR3 is 15 residues long. Aged 9 to 64 years, CVID subjects averaged around 43 years old. Study-wide findings and caveats: In common variable immunodeficiency, TCR beta chains reportedly carried fewer deletions and N-nucleotide insertions.

The receptor was isolated from a human donor with common variable immunodeficiency. This chain connects TRBV19 to TRBJ1-6, with 8 bases fitting TRBD1. Sequenced: peripheral blood mononuclear cells. CDR3 bases read: TGTGCCAGTAGTATGTGGACAGGGCAAAATTCACCC. Its protein is CASSMWTGQNSP. The entire CDR3 is CASSMWTGQNSPLHF.